The 12 T cell receptor beta chains listed next were all sequenced from one sample in a study of blood T cell repertoires in COVID-19. Using immunoSEQ multiplex PCR, the repertoire was profiled, and TCRdb retains in-frame clones only, with some absent. The data contain under 250,000 clones, roughly 79% of them singletons. Input material: PBMCs or T cells enriched from blood (not recorded which). Source of these receptors: a woman between 45 and 65 years old with acute COVID-19.

This clone showed up just a few times. The chain is built from TRBV29-1 and TRBJ2-2, with TRBD2 matching 7 bases. V gave up 0 bases and J gave up 7 bases; unmatched junction bases: 11. Per the germline V gene, CDR1 is SQVTM and CDR2 is ANQGSEA. CDR3 length: 16 residues. In DNA form, the CDR3 reads TGCAGCGTTGAAGACAGCGATGCCGGGAGGCTCGGGGAGCTGTTTTTT. It is translated as CSVEDSDAGRLGELFF.

In this sample, this clone turned up once. This chain joins TRBV7-2 and TRBJ2-1; the D is unclear. The germline CDR1 and CDR2 sequences are SGHTA and FQGNSA. V lost 3 bases and J lost 4, with 25 bases in between. The CDR3 runs to 19 residues. The CDR3, as DNA: TGTGCCAGCAGCTTTCAGACTCCCCTGCGGCGCGGTTGGTACAATGAGCAGTTCTTC. Its translation is CASSFQTPLRRGWYNEQFF.

This clone was observed a few times. This chain links TRBV28 with TRBJ2-2; 8 nucleotides align to TRBD2. Trimming removed 7 bases from V and 6 bases from J; junction bases left unmatched: 13. The CDR3 spans 16 residues. Germline V gene data show CDR1 as MDHEN and CDR2 as SYDVKM. The CDR3 loop is CASTLGGRFLAGELFF. In DNA, the CDR3 is TGTGCCAGCACGTTGGGCGGGAGGTTTTTGGCCGGGGAGCTGTTTTTT.

CDR3 in amino acids: CASSPGTTYNEQFF. In DNA form, the CDR3 reads TGTGCCAGCAGCCCCGGGACAACATACAATGAGCAGTTCTTC. The chain couples TRBV3-1 (or the pseudogene TRBV3-2) to TRBJ2-1, with a tentative D call TRBD1 (6 bases). The CDR3 runs to 14 residues. V was cut by 4 bases and J by 4 bases, with 11 bases left in between. Looked up from germline, CDR1 is LGHDT and CDR2 is YNNKEL (reference sequence).

The rearrangement uses TRBV29-1 and TRBJ2-7; 10 positions agree with TRBD2. The CDR3 extends over 13 amino acids. Germline V CDR1 and CDR2: SQVTM, ANQGSEA. The ends lost 1 base at V and 7 bases at J; junction bases unmatched: 4. The chain's CDR3 is CSVEVLAGDEQYF. In nucleotides, the CDR3 is TGCAGCGTTGAAGTCCTAGCGGGGGATGAGCAGTACTTC.

The chain employs TRBV7-3 and TRBJ2-3; tentatively, D is TRBD2 (6 bases). The CDR3 is 17 residues long. The germline V gene has CDR1 SGHTA and CDR2 FQGTGA. The V and J ends lost 1 base and 1 base respectively, with 15 bases between them. The CDR3 loop is CASSLSGGARGTDTQYF. The CDR3 DNA is TGTGCCAGCAGCTTAAGTGGAGGGGCGCGAGGCACAGATACGCAGTATTTT.

This chain links TRBV30 with TRBJ2-7, with 8 bases fitting TRBD2. Germline V gene sequence: CDR1 GTSNPN, CDR2 SVGIG (reference sequence). The junction had 11 bases not matched to a gene; V was cut back by 4 bases and J by 6 bases. The CDR3 totals 14 residues. The CDR3 sequence: CAWIPGLVSCEQYF. In DNA, the CDR3 is TGTGCCTGGATCCCGGGACTAGTCAGTTGCGAGCAGTACTTC. Looking up the rest from reference TRBV30 and TRBJ2-7 gives the full variable domain: SQTIHQWPATLVQPVGSPLSLECTVEGTSNPNLYWYRQAAGRGLQLLFYSVGIGQISSEVPQNLSASRPQDRQFILSSKKLLLSDSGFYLCAWIPGLVSCEQYFGPGTRLTVT.

The chain uses TRBV29-1 and TRBJ1-4; tentative D call: TRBD1 (6 bases). Germline lookup yields CDR1 SQVTM and CDR2 ANQGSEA. The CDR3 spans 12 residues. Trimming took off 7 bases at V and 8 bases at J, with 14 bases between the two ends. In DNA form, the CDR3 reads TGCAGCGCTAAGGGACAAAGGGAAAAACTGTTTTTT. Protein: CSAKGQREKLFF.

The chain combines TRBV4-3 with TRBJ2-2; no clear D gene. CDR1 LGHNA and CDR2 YSLEER come from the germline V gene. V was pared by 4 bases and J by 7 bases, with 10 bases between. This CDR3 comprises 13 residues. As DNA, the CDR3 is TGCGCCAGCAGCCCAGATATATTCGGGGAGCTGTTTTTT. It translates to CASSPDIFGELFF.

J is TRBJ2-2 and V is TRBV28; D is perhaps TRBD2 (5 bases). The germline gives CDR1 MDHEN, CDR2 SYDVKM. This CDR3 has 17 amino acids. V lost 1 base, J lost 8 bases, and 20 bases lay in between. The CDR3 sequence is CASSLYSRSRSGGELFF. The CDR3, as DNA: TGTGCCAGCAGTTTATACTCCCGCTCGCGCTCGGGGGGGGAGCTGTTTTTT.

This chain connects TRBV11-2 to TRBJ1-1, with D perhaps matching TRBD1 (6 bases). Germline values: CDR1 SGHAT, CDR2 FQNNGV. V gave up 5 bases and J gave up 5 bases, with 15 bases separating them. The CDR3 covers 14 residues. The DNA for the CDR3 is TGTGCCAGCAGCGAACAGGGTGGTGGAACTGAAGCTTTCTTT. It encodes CASSEQGGGTEAFF.

The chain links TRBV28 to TRBJ1-1; weak D call: TRBD1 (5 bases). The germline gives CDR1 MDHEN, CDR2 SYDVKM. The V end was cut by 3 bases, the J end by 3 bases, with 14 bases between. The CDR3 length is 15 residues. The CDR3 loop is CASSFGGESDTEAFF. The CDR3 DNA follows: TGTGCCAGCAGTTTTGGGGGGGAGTCTGACACTGAAGCTTTCTTT.